Listed below are T cell receptor beta chains from one sample, sequenced in a study of tumor-infiltrating lymphocytes in localized non-small cell lung cancer. Measured with immunoSEQ multiplex PCR; TCRdb has only the in-frame clones, and not every one. The data show about 7,000 clones, about 80% seen once. The sample consisted of uninvolved lung tissue not adjacent to the tumor. The source is a human donor with non-small cell lung cancer. CDR3s include the opening cysteine and the closing phenylalanine or tryptophan. Fields, in order: J gene, D gene, clone size, V gene, CDR3 protein, CDR3 DNA. D genes are given only for firm matches. A row's size may be missing; if present it is once, few, many or a size class.

>TRBJ1-5|.|once|TRBV6-5
CASSSDSLLPPQPQHF
TGTGCCAGCAGTTCCGATTCTCTATTGCCCCCTCAGCCCCAGCATTTT
>TRBJ1-5|.|.|TRBV28
CASSNQGRGNQPQHF
TGTGCCAGCAGTAACCAGGGGAGGGGCAATCAGCCCCAGCATTTT
>TRBJ2-2|.|.|TRBV7-7
CASSPDNPGELFF
TGTGCTAGCAGTCCCGACAATCCCGGGGAGCTGTTTTTT
>TRBJ1-5|.|.|TRBV6-6
CASSNNQPQHF
TGTGCCAGCAGTAATAATCAGCCCCAGCATTTT
>TRBJ2-3|.|.|TRBV5-1
CASSTAGSTDTQYF
TGCGCCAGCAGTACGGCAGGGTCCACAGATACGCAGTATTTT
>TRBJ1-3|.|.|TRBV5-1
CASTERGTSGNTIYF
TGCGCCAGCACCGAAAGGGGAACCTCTGGAAACACCATATATTTT
>TRBJ2-7|.|.|TRBV6-1
CAIALGDEQYF
TGTGCCATCGCACTGGGGGACGAGCAGTACTTC
>TRBJ2-7|TRBD1|.|TRBV28
CASRAINDRGEQYF
TGTGCCAGCAGGGCCATCAACGACAGGGGCGAGCAGTACTTC
>TRBJ2-7|.|.|TRBV7-2
CASSLVSPSYEQYF
TGTGCCAGCAGCTTAGTTAGTCCCTCCTACGAGCAGTACTTC
>TRBJ2-5|.|few|TRBV4-1
CASSQDQETQYF
TGCGCCAGCAGCCAAGATCAGGAGACCCAGTACTTC
>TRBJ1-4|.|.|TRBV6-5
CASSAGTLNEKLFF
TGTGCCAGCAGCGCCGGGACGTTGAATGAAAAACTGTTTTTT
>TRBJ1-4|.|.|TRBV5-1
CASSLRRGEGTNEKLFF
TGCGCCAGCAGCTTAAGGCGAGGGGAGGGGACTAATGAAAAACTGTTTTTT
>TRBJ2-7|TRBD1|.|TRBV6-1
CASSVAIPGQGTYEQYF
TGTGCCAGCAGTGTAGCCATACCGGGACAGGGTACCTACGAGCAGTACTTC
>TRBJ2-1|TRBD1|.|TRBV5-1
CASSGTGGFGEQFF
TGCGCCAGCAGTGGGACAGGGGGCTTCGGTGAGCAGTTCTTC
>TRBJ1-2|TRBD1|.|TRBV6-5
CASSYPGTAGSYTF
TGTGCCAGCAGTTACCCTGGGACAGCCGGCAGCTACACCTTC
>TRBJ2-3|TRBD2|.|TRBV6-6
CASSYGTTYTDTQYF
TGTGCCAGCAGTTACGGGACTACCTACACAGATACGCAGTATTTT
>TRBJ2-3|.|.|TRBV27
CASSLYLPGTTDTQYF
TGTGCCAGCAGTTTATACCTCCCGGGGACCACAGATACGCAGTATTTT
>TRBJ2-3|.|.|TRBV7-6
CASSTYHTDTQYF
TGTGCCAGCAGCACCTACCACACAGATACGCAGTATTTT
>TRBJ1-2|.|.|TRBV29-1
CSVASRTTPKIYGYTF
TGCAGCGTTGCCAGCCGGACAACTCCTAAGATCTATGGCTACACCTTC
>TRBJ2-3|TRBD2|.|TRBV7-3
CASSLYGLARDTQYF
TGTGCCAGCAGCTTATACGGACTAGCGAGGGATACGCAGTATTTT
>TRBJ2-3|TRBD1|.|TRBV12-5
CASGFVRGQGADTQYF
TGTGCTAGTGGTTTTGTTAGGGGACAGGGGGCAGATACGCAGTATTTT
>TRBJ1-4|.|.|TRBV19
CASRRQMANEKLFF
TGTGCCAGTCGCAGACAGATGGCTAATGAAAAACTGTTTTTT
>TRBJ2-2|TRBD2|.|TRBV4-3
CASSHAIGRGGTGELFF
TGCGCCAGCAGCCACGCGATCGGGCGGGGGGGGACCGGGGAGCTGTTTTTT
>TRBJ1-1|.|.|TRBV6-1
CASRVPNTEAFF
TGTGCCAGCAGAGTCCCCAACACTGAAGCTTTCTTT
>TRBJ1-5|.|.|TRBV6-6
CASSYGGSNQPQHF
TGTGCCAGCAGTTATGGGGGAAGCAATCAGCCCCAGCATTTT
>TRBJ1-3|TRBD1|.|TRBV7-6
CASSSGQGSASGNTIYF
TGTGCCAGCAGCTCGGGACAGGGGAGTGCCTCTGGAAACACCATATATTTT
>TRBJ1-2|.|few|TRBV9
CASSVATGSGVGYTF
TGTGCCAGCAGCGTAGCTACTGGGTCGGGGGTTGGCTACACCTTC
>TRBJ2-1|TRBD2|.|TRBV27
CASSLLGAGGLYNEQFF
TGTGCCAGCAGTTTATTGGGGGCGGGGGGGCTTTACAATGAGCAGTTCTTC
>TRBJ1-2|.|.|TRBV28
CASSLSSWGAQGYTF
TGTGCCAGCAGTTTAAGCAGCTGGGGGGCGCAAGGCTACACCTTC
>TRBJ2-3|.|.|TRBV4-2
CASSQDLPGHKNTQYF
TGTGCCAGCAGCCAAGACCTCCCGGGACACAAGAATACGCAGTATTTT
>TRBJ2-5|.|.|TRBV9
CASSPIPQETQYF
TGTGCCAGCAGCCCGATCCCCCAAGAGACCCAGTACTTC
>TRBJ2-3|.|.|TRBV5-6
CASSFAGTTDTQYF
TGTGCCAGCAGCTTCGCGGGAACCACAGATACGCAGTATTTT
>TRBJ2-1|.|.|TRBV5-1
CASSLAADYNEQFF
TGCGCCAGCAGCTTGGCTGCAGACTACAATGAGCAGTTCTTC
>TRBJ1-2|TRBD1|.|TRBV28
CASLRQGDGYTF
TGTGCCAGCCTAAGACAGGGGGATGGCTACACCTTC
>TRBJ2-6|.|.|TRBV6-5
CASRGERGGSSF
TGTGCCAGCAGGGGAGAAAGGGGCGGCTCGTCTTTC
>TRBJ2-2|.|.|TRBV2
CASSEWGSEAGAGELFF
TGTGCCAGCAGTGAATGGGGCAGTGAAGCAGGTGCCGGGGAGCTGTTTTTT
>TRBJ2-7|.|.|TRBV6-6
CASRRDTYEQYF
TGTGCCAGCAGGCGGGACACCTACGAGCAGTACTTC
>TRBJ2-7|TRBD2|.|TRBV7-6
CASSLGGGYYEQYF
TGTGCCAGCAGCTTAGGGGGGGGTTACTACGAGCAGTACTTC
>TRBJ2-1|TRBD2|.|TRBV9
CASSVVGTGGHNEQFF
TGTGCCAGCAGCGTAGTAGGGACGGGGGGACACAATGAGCAGTTCTTC
>TRBJ2-1|TRBD2|.|TRBV6-5
CASSGLAGEGEQFF
TGTGCCAGCAGCGGACTAGCGGGGGAGGGGGAGCAGTTCTTC
>TRBJ1-6|.|.|TRBV7-2
CASLRARNSPLHF
TGTGCCAGTCTCAGGGCACGAAATTCACCCCTCCACTTT
>TRBJ2-5|.|.|TRBV11-3
CASSFGPQETQYF
TGTGCCAGCAGCTTCGGGCCTCAAGAGACCCAGTACTTC
>TRBJ1-1|.|.|TRBV7-9
CASSKMNTEAFF
TGTGCCAGCAGCAAAATGAACACTGAAGCTTTCTTT
>TRBJ1-2|.|few|TRBV29-1
CSVEDPGQVEF
TGCAGCGTTGAAGATCCGGGGCAAGTAGAATTC
>TRBJ1-3|.|.|TRBV6-5
CASSRGNTIYF
TGTGCCAGCAGTCGAGGAAACACCATATATTTT
>TRBJ1-1|.|.|TRBV7-9
CASSSNRGTEAFF
TGTGCCAGCAGCTCGAACCGGGGCACTGAAGCTTTCTTT
>TRBJ2-5|.|.|TRBV7-2
CASSMYQETQYF
TGTGCCAGCAGCATGTACCAAGAGACCCAGTACTTC
>TRBJ1-1|.|.|TRBV10-3
CAIRPFPDNTEAFF
TGTGCCATCAGACCCTTCCCGGATAACACTGAAGCTTTCTTT
>TRBJ2-1|.|.|TRBV11-2
CASSPTGFEQFF
TGTGCCAGCAGCCCCACAGGGTTTGAGCAGTTCTTC
>TRBJ2-3|.|.|TRBV9
CASSTYTDTQYF
TGTGCCAGCAGCACGTACACAGATACGCAGTATTTT
>TRBJ2-7|TRBD1|.|TRBV28
CASSLGSDRIYEQYF
TGTGCCAGCAGTTTGGGCTCGGACAGGATCTACGAGCAGTACTTC
>TRBJ1-1|.|few|TRBV4-3
CASSQDLLGNTEAFF
TGCGCCAGCAGCCAAGATCTCCTCGGTAACACTGAAGCTTTCTTT
>TRBJ1-2|.|.|TRBV23-1
CASSQSQQGDGYTF
TGCGCCAGCAGTCAATCGCAGCAGGGCGACGGCTACACCTTC
>TRBJ2-5|TRBD2|.|TRBV5-4
CASRERGAWETQYF
TGTGCCAGCAGGGAGCGGGGGGCATGGGAGACCCAGTACTTC
>TRBJ1-3|TRBD1|.|TRBV5-1
CASSTAGTGSGNTIYF
TGCGCCAGCAGCACCGCCGGGACAGGCTCTGGAAACACCATATATTTT
>TRBJ2-3|TRBD2|once|TRBV7-3
CASSKTSGVTDTQYF
TGTGCCAGCAGCAAAACTAGCGGGGTCACAGATACGCAGTATTTT
>TRBJ2-7|.|.|TRBV6-6
CASTDTGKSSYEQYF
TGTGCCAGCACCGATACGGGGAAAAGCTCCTACGAGCAGTACTTC